The 30 T cell receptor beta chains given below trace back to one sample, sequenced in a study of control samples from healthy donors and cancer patients. Only in-frame clones appear in the TCRdb table, and some are missing; sequencing was by immunoSEQ multiplex PCR. Of approximately 140,000 clones listed, roughly 92% were seen once; the top ten hold about 10%. Sequenced input: blood. These receptors were taken from a man aged 30-40 years in good health.

V and J are TRBV6-5 and TRBJ2-3; 10 bases line up with TRBD1. The CDR3 contains 15 residues. V shed 8 bases and J 3 bases; nucleotides not matched to a gene: 8. CDR1 and CDR2 (germline): MNHEY, SVGAGI. Here the CDR3 reads CASGDRGGGTDTQYF. The CDR3 DNA reads TGTGCCAGCGGGGACAGGGGTGGTGGGACAGATACGCAGTATTTT.

The rearrangement links TRBV5-6 to TRBJ2-3; 13 nucleotides line up with TRBD2. This CDR3 region has 19 residues. V trimming: 0 bases; J trimming: 6 bases; junction bases outside the gene matches: 13. Germline lookup yields CDR1 SGHDT and CDR2 YYEEEE. The chain's CDR3 is CASSLGLAGGQILRDTQYF. The CDR3 bases are TGTGCCAGCAGCTTGGGACTAGCGGGAGGCCAGATTCTCCGGGATACGCAGTATTTT.

CDR3 region: CASSLEGWGKTYEQYF. The CDR3 DNA reads as TGTGCCAGCAGCTTAGAAGGTTGGGGCAAGACCTACGAGCAGTACTTC. The V and J genes are TRBV7-9 and TRBJ2-7, with D maybe TRBD1 (5 bases). The ends were cut back, 1 base at V and 2 bases at J, with 15 bases in the middle. Looked up from germline, CDR1 is SEHNR and CDR2 is FQNEAQ (reference sequence). The CDR3 consists of 16 residues.

This sequence joins TRBV30 and TRBJ2-7; the D is unclear. Trimming removed 4 bases from V and 0 bases from J, with 10 bases in between. CDR3 length: 13 amino acids. Germline V lookup: CDR1 GTSNPN, CDR2 SVGIG (reference sequence). This CDR3 is CAWISQYSYEQYF. The CDR3 DNA is TGTGCCTGGATATCACAGTACTCCTACGAGCAGTACTTC.

The V and J genes are TRBV10-3 and TRBJ2-1; D gene unclear. The V end was cut by 4 bases, the J end by 5 bases, with 9 bases between. The CDR3 has 13 amino acids. The germline V gene encodes CDR1 ENHRY and CDR2 SYGVKD. Written as DNA, the CDR3 is TGTGCCATCAGTGCGGGCCGAAACAATGAGCAGTTCTTC. Amino acids: CAISAGRNNEQFF.

The chain employs TRBV28 and TRBJ2-5, with 7 bases aligning to TRBD1. Germline CDR1 and CDR2: MDHEN and SYDVKM. V lost 3 bases, J lost 7 bases, and 2 bases stayed unmatched. CDR3 length: 12 amino acids. The CDR3 region is CASSFRQGTQYF. The CDR3 nucleotides read TGTGCCAGCAGTTTCCGACAGGGGACCCAGTACTTC.

The chain links TRBV4-2 to TRBJ2-2; tentatively, D is TRBD1 (7 bases). CDR1 LGHNA and CDR2 YNFKEQ come from the germline V gene. The V gene lost 4 bases and the J gene lost 7 bases, with 19 bases spanning the gap. The CDR3 spans 16 residues. CDR3 DNA: TGTGCCAGCAGCCGAGCTGGGCAGGGGGGTATCGGGGAGCTGTTTTTT. Amino acids: CASSRAGQGGIGELFF.

The rearrangement joins TRBV7-2 to TRBJ2-3; tentative D call: TRBD2 (5 bases). The germline V gene has CDR1 SGHTA and CDR2 FQGNSA. Trimming cost V 1 base and J 5 bases, with 13 bases left between them. The CDR3 runs 15 residues. Written as DNA, the CDR3 is TGTGCCAGCAGCTTAGTAGTGGGAGTGGGAGATACGCAGTATTTT. It specifies CASSLVVGVGDTQYF.

The J gene is TRBJ1-3, the V gene TRBV2, with 7 bases that match TRBD1. Germline trimming cut 4 bases from V and 0 bases from J; bases unmatched to any gene: 6. Germline CDR1 SNHLY, CDR2 FYNNEI. The CDR3 extends over 16 amino acids. CDR3 protein: CASSVGGRGSGNTIYF. The CDR3 nucleotides are TGTGCCAGCAGTGTAGGGGGCAGGGGCTCTGGAAACACCATATATTTT.

The V gene is TRBV11-2, the J gene TRBJ1-5; D unresolved. V lost 5 bases and J lost 6, with 11 bases in between. Looked up from germline, CDR1 is SGHAT and CDR2 is FQNNGV. This CDR3 has 13 amino acids. The CDR3 DNA is TGTGCCAGCAGCGACGGCTACTCTCAGCCCCAGCATTTT. The encoded protein is CASSDGYSQPQHF.

The chain links TRBV10-1 to TRBJ2-1; tentatively, D is TRBD1 (6 bases). V dropped 6 bases and J dropped 1 base, with 13 bases sitting between them. This CDR3 is built from 15 residues. CDR1 is WNHNN, CDR2 SYGVQD, per germline (reference sequence). The CDR3 bases are TGCGCCAGCAGAGTAATAGGACAGTCCTACAATGAGCAGTTCTTC. Protein: CASRVIGQSYNEQFF.

This chain joins TRBV5-5 and TRBJ2-5; maybe TRBD1 (6 bases). Germline V CDR1 and CDR2: SGHKS, YYEKEE (reference sequence). CDR3 length equals 15 residues. Trimming pared 0 bases from V and 2 bases from J, leaving 11 bases between. In DNA, the CDR3 is TGTGCCAGCAGCTTGGGGACAGTTCCTCAAGAGACCCAGTACTTC. Its translation: CASSLGTVPQETQYF.

V gene TRBV10-3 combines with J gene TRBJ1-2; D is unclear. The CDR3 sequence is 15 residues long. The ends were cut back, 7 bases at V and 2 bases at J, with 17 bases in the middle. Germline V CDR1 and CDR2: ENHRY, SYGVKD. The CDR3 region is CAITTSPGGNYGYTF. CDR3 nucleotide sequence: TGTGCCATCACGACCTCCCCGGGAGGGAACTATGGCTACACCTTC.

In its sample, this clone was seen once. This chain links TRBV10-3 with TRBJ1-5; 9 bases are shared with TRBD1. This CDR3 region has 16 residues. Germline V gene sequence: CDR1 ENHRY, CDR2 SYGVKD. Trimming at V came to 0 bases and at J to 6 bases, leaving 6 bases not matched to a gene. CDR3 bases: TGTGCCATCAGTGAGTCGGGACAGGGCTATGGTCAGCCCCAGCATTTT. Residues: CAISESGQGYGQPQHF.

V usage is TRBV4-3 and J usage is TRBJ2-2; D possibly corresponds to TRBD1 (6 bases). The CDR3 spans 13 residues. Germline lookup yields CDR1 LGHNA and CDR2 YSLEER. V was trimmed by 5 bases and J by 6 bases, leaving 10 bases between them. The chain's CDR3 is CASSNRDPGELFF. CDR3 in DNA: TGCGCCAGCAGCAACAGGGACCCCGGGGAGCTGTTTTTT.

In its sample, this clone was seen a few times. The CDR3 loop reads CASSPNVRGAGAFF. The CDR3 DNA follows: TGTGCCAGCAGCCCCAATGTACGGGGCGCGGGGGCTTTCTTT. V usage is TRBV14 and J usage is TRBJ1-1; TRBD1 is a possible D gene (5 bases). Trimming left V 4 bases short and J 11 bases short, with 20 bases between. CDR3 length equals 14 residues. The germline gives CDR1 SGHDN, CDR2 FVKESK. Full variable domain (missing parts from reference TRBV14 and TRBJ1-1): EAGVTQFPSHSVIEKGQTVTLRCDPISGHDNLYWYRRVMGKEIKFLLHFVKESKQDESGMPNNRFLAERTGGTYSTLKVQPAELEDSGVYFCASSPNVRGAGAFFGQGTRLTVV.

This chain connects TRBV6-5 to TRBJ2-1; 10 bases match TRBD1. CDR3 length: 14 amino acids. Germline V gene sequence: CDR1 MNHEY, CDR2 SVGAGI. V was clipped by 4 bases and J by 3 bases; unmatched bases: 0. The CDR3 DNA follows: TGTGCCAGCAGTTGGGACAGGGGCTACAATGAGCAGTTCTTC. It yields the protein CASSWDRGYNEQFF.

The V and J genes are TRBV7-9 and TRBJ2-7; 10 bases are a match to TRBD1. CDR1 and CDR2 from the germline V gene are SEHNR and FQNEAQ (reference sequence). V gave up 5 bases and J gave up 5 bases; unmatched junction bases: 6. The CDR3 consists of 14 residues. The CDR3 spells CASSRRDRGDEQYF. In DNA form, the CDR3 reads TGTGCCAGCAGCCGAAGGGACAGGGGAGACGAGCAGTACTTC.

The chain carries TRBV29-1 and TRBJ1-2; the D gene is possibly TRBD1 (6 bases). Germline values: CDR1 SQVTM, CDR2 ANQGSEA. The CDR3 totals 13 residues. The V and J ends lost 5 bases and 3 bases respectively, with 13 bases between them. The CDR3 loop is CSVHGQRDYGYTF. The DNA for the CDR3 is TGCAGCGTTCACGGACAGCGGGACTATGGCTACACCTTC.

The rearrangement joins TRBV28 to TRBJ2-5; TRBD2 agrees at 10 bases. The CDR3 runs to 15 residues. Germline CDR1 is MDHEN and CDR2 is SYDVKM. The junction had 8 bases not matched to a gene; V was cut back by 5 bases and J by 5 bases. CDR3 in DNA: TGTGCCAGCAGTGGAGCGGGAGGGCCAGGGGAGACCCAGTACTTC. It is translated as CASSGAGGPGETQYF.

The chain combines TRBV20-1 with TRBJ1-2, with 8 bases fitting TRBD1. This CDR3 has 11 residues. Germline loops: CDR1 DFQATT, CDR2 SNEGSKA (reference sequence). Here the CDR3 reads CSAGQDYGYTF. The CDR3 nucleotides read TGCAGCGCGGGACAGGACTATGGCTACACCTTC.

This chain connects TRBV15 to TRBJ2-7; TRBD1 matches 8 bases. CDR1 and CDR2 from the germline V gene are LNHNV and YYDKDF (reference sequence). The CDR3 spans 15 residues. Trimming at V came to 3 bases and at J to 5 bases, leaving 9 bases not matched to a gene. The DNA of the CDR3 is TGTGCCACCAGCAGGGAGACAGGGGTAGTCCACGAGCAGTACTTC. It yields the protein CATSRETGVVHEQYF.

This clone was counted once. The chain is built from TRBV11-2 and TRBJ2-5; the D is unclear. V was clipped by 2 bases and J by 1 base, with 11 bases between them. This CDR3 has 15 amino acids. Germline V gene data show CDR1 as SGHAT and CDR2 as FQNNGV. The CDR3 DNA reads TGTGCCAGCAGCTTATTAGCACTATCCCAAGAGACCCAGTACTTC. This translates into CASSLLALSQETQYF.

The chain combines TRBV6-4 with TRBJ2-1, with TRBD1 matching over 10 bases. The germline gives CDR1 MRHNA, CDR2 SNTAGT. This CDR3 region has 16 residues. V lost 0 bases and J lost 9; bases outside the gene matches: 8. CDR3 sequence reads: CASSDSPGQGSSEQFF. The CDR3 DNA follows: TGTGCCAGCAGTGACTCCCCGGGACAGGGGTCCTCTGAGCAGTTCTTC.

The table lists this clone with a few counts. The rearrangement joins TRBV19 to TRBJ1-5; 7 bases are a match to TRBD1. The V gene's germline CDR1 is LNHDA and CDR2 SQIVND (reference sequence). Unmatched junction bases numbered 5, after V lost 5 bases and J lost 4 bases. CDR3 size: 14 residues. Here the CDR3 reads CASSGDRANQPQHF. CDR3 coding DNA: TGTGCCAGTAGTGGGGACAGAGCGAATCAGCCCCAGCATTTT.

The chain couples TRBV19 to TRBJ2-2; 8 bases match TRBD2. J was trimmed by 5 bases and V by 2 bases; bases with no gene match: 4. The CDR3 has 15 residues. In germline, CDR1 is LNHDA, CDR2 SQIVND (reference sequence). CDR3 amino acids: CASSIIAGPTGELFF. CDR3 nucleotide sequence: TGTGCCAGTAGTATAATAGCGGGACCTACCGGGGAGCTGTTTTTT.

The genes are TRBV19 and TRBJ2-4; weak D call: TRBD2 (5 bases). Germline-derived CDR1 and CDR2 are LNHDA and SQIVND (reference sequence). Between the trimmed V and J ends, which lost 9 bases and 3 bases, there was a span of 12 bases. This CDR3 comprises 13 residues. The CDR3 reads CASRGFGKNIQYF. The CDR3 nucleotides read TGTGCCAGCCGGGGTTTTGGCAAAAACATTCAGTACTTC.

V gene TRBV27 combines with J gene TRBJ2-7; D ambiguous. The germline CDR1 and CDR2 sequences are MNHEY and SMNVEV (reference sequence). V was clipped by 4 bases and J by 2 bases, with 15 bases between them. The CDR3 length is 15 residues. The CDR3 DNA reads as TGTGCCAGCAGTTATCTCGTCTCGTCCCCCTACGAGCAGTACTTC. Translated, it gives CASSYLVSSPYEQYF.

The chain links TRBV19 to TRBJ1-2; D unresolved. Trimming took off 3 bases at V and 4 bases at J, with 3 bases between the two ends. The CDR3 covers 11 residues. Germline values: CDR1 LNHDA, CDR2 SQIVND (reference sequence). CDR3 sequence (DNA): TGTGCCAGTAGTATCGCCTATGGCTACACCTTC. Its protein is CASSIAYGYTF.

The genes are TRBV28 and TRBJ1-2; D possibly corresponds to TRBD1 (5 bases). The V and J ends lost 7 bases and 1 base respectively, with 13 bases between them. Germline V gene sequence: CDR1 MDHEN, CDR2 SYDVKM. The length of the CDR3 is 14 residues. The CDR3 loop reads CASTGPMSNYGYTF. CDR3 nucleotides: TGTGCCAGCACAGGGCCGATGAGTAACTATGGCTACACCTTC.